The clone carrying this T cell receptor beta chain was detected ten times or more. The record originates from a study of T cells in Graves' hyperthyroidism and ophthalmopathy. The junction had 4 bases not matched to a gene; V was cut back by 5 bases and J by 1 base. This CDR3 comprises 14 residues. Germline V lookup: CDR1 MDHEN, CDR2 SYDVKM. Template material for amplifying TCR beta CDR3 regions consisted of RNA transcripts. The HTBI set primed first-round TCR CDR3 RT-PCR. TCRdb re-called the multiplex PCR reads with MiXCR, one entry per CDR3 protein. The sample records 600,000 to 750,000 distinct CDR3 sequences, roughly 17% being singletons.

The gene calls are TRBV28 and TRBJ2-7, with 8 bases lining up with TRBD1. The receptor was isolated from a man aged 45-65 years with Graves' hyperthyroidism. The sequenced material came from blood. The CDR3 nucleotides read TGTGCCAGCAGTGCCGACAGGGGATCCTACGAGCAGTACTTC. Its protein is CASSADRGSYEQYF.